This entry lists 28 T cell receptor beta chains sequenced from one sample in a study of blood T cell repertoires in COVID-19. Produced via immunoSEQ multiplex PCR; TCRdb's table is partial and in-frame only. The sample lists fewer than 350,000 clones, 70% to 90% occurring once. The sample taken for sequencing was peripheral blood. The receptors here all came from a woman between 25 and 40 years old with COVID-19, enrolled during active disease.

This sequence joins TRBV11-2 and TRBJ2-2, with D possibly being TRBD2 (5 bases). The germline V gene encodes CDR1 SGHAT and CDR2 FQNNGV. The CDR3 consists of 15 residues. Trimming took off 3 bases at V and 6 bases at J, with 14 bases between the two ends. The CDR3 loop reads CASSFGLRSAGELFF. DNA of the CDR3: TGTGCCAGCAGCTTCGGACTGCGTAGCGCCGGGGAGCTGTTTTTT.

CDR3 nucleotides: TGTGCCAGCAGCCCCGGACTAGCGGGGTATGAGCAGTTCTTC. Translated, it gives CASSPGLAGYEQFF. This chain connects TRBV11-3 to TRBJ2-1, with TRBD2 matching 12 bases. This CDR3 region has 14 residues. In germline, CDR1 is SGHNT, CDR2 YENEEA. Trimming at V came to 5 bases and at J to 8 bases, leaving 4 bases not matched to a gene. The variable domain in full, with the rest retrieved from reference TRBV11-3 and TRBJ2-1, is EAGVVQSPRYKIIEKKQPVAFWCNPISGHNTLYWYLQNLGQGPELLIRYENEEAVDDSQLPKDRFSAERLKGVDSTLKIQPAELGDSAVYLCASSPGLAGYEQFFGPGTRLTVL.

The J gene is TRBJ1-1, the V gene TRBV27, with 7 positions matching TRBD1. The CDR3 contains 15 residues. The V gene end was trimmed by 7 bases and the J gene end by 3 bases; junction bases not matched to a gene: 11. The V gene's germline CDR1 is MNHEY and CDR2 SMNVEV (reference sequence). CDR3 DNA sequence: TGTGCCAGCACAACCCTAGAGGGGGCGTACACTGAAGCTTTCTTT. Protein product: CASTTLEGAYTEAFF.

V and J are TRBV7-2 and TRBJ2-1; perhaps TRBD2 as D (6 bases). Germline CDR1 is SGHTA and CDR2 is FQGNSA. The V end was cut by 5 bases, the J end by 9 bases, with 23 bases between. This CDR3 has 16 amino acids. This CDR3 is CASSPPGLGTRGEQFF. The CDR3 region has the DNA TGTGCCAGCAGCCCGCCGGGACTTGGGACTCGGGGTGAGCAGTTCTTC.

The rearrangement uses TRBV5-1 and TRBJ1-3; D is ambiguous. Germline V CDR1 and CDR2: SGHRS, YFSETQ. The CDR3 length is 15 residues. The V end was cut by 0 bases, the J end by 3 bases, with 10 bases between. The CDR3 loop reads CASSLVSGYGNTIYF. The CDR3 DNA follows: TGCGCCAGCAGCTTGGTCTCGGGTTATGGAAACACCATATATTTT.

This clone was detected once. The chain carries TRBV24-1 and TRBJ1-2; D perhaps matches TRBD1 (5 bases). The CDR3 is 11 residues long. Germline V gives CDR1 KGHDR, CDR2 SFDVKD. V dropped 6 bases and J dropped 5 bases, with 6 bases sitting between them. DNA of the CDR3: TGTGCCACCAGTACAGGTTATGGCTACACCTTC. Translation: CATSTGYGYTF.

The chain is built from TRBV2 and TRBJ2-3, with 8 positions matching TRBD2. Germline CDR1 reads SNHLY; CDR2 reads FYNNEI. Trimming removed 6 bases from V and 2 bases from J; junction bases left unmatched: 16. The CDR3 loop spans 18 amino acids. CDR3 in amino acids: CASRTLPAGLASTDTQYF. The DNA of the CDR3 is TGTGCCAGCAGAACTCTCCCCGCTGGACTAGCCTCCACAGATACGCAGTATTTT.

The rearrangement joins TRBV24-1 to TRBJ1-2; 12 bases fit TRBD1. The J segment lost 4 bases and the V segment lost 2 bases, leaving 1 base of the junction unmatched. Germline V gene data show CDR1 as KGHDR and CDR2 as SFDVKD. There are 15 residues in the CDR3. This chain's CDR3 is CATSDSGQGAYGYTF. DNA of the CDR3: TGTGCCACCAGTGATTCGGGACAGGGGGCCTATGGCTACACCTTC.

The V gene is TRBV15, the J gene TRBJ1-5; D unclear. Germline loops: CDR1 LNHNV, CDR2 YYDKDF (reference sequence). The CDR3 consists of 18 residues. The V and J ends lost 3 bases and 0 bases respectively, with 18 bases between them. The CDR3 DNA follows: TGTGCCACCAGCAGCGAGCGGGGAAGGGTCTATAGCAATCAGCCCCAGCATTTT. Amino acids: CATSSERGRVYSNQPQHF.

This rearrangement joins TRBV7-2 to TRBJ1-3; D is ambiguous. Germline assignment: CDR1 SGHTA and CDR2 FQGNSA. CDR3 size: 14 residues. Trimming stripped 5 bases from V and 1 base from J, with 9 bases between. The CDR3 DNA is TGTGCCAGCAGCCCCGGGGTTTCTGGAAACACCATATATTTT. This codes for CASSPGVSGNTIYF.

This chain uses TRBV19 with TRBJ1-1; D unresolved. From germline, CDR1 is LNHDA and CDR2 SQIVND (reference sequence). V lost 10 bases and J 5 bases, leaving 26 bases between the germline ends. CDR3 length: 16 amino acids. The CDR3 sequence: CATSTESQVLWTEAFF. The CDR3 nucleotides are TGTGCCACCTCGACGGAAAGCCAGGTCCTATGGACTGAAGCTTTCTTT.

The rearrangement joins TRBV3-1 (or the pseudogene TRBV3-2) to TRBJ2-2, with D possibly TRBD2 on 5 matching bases. Trimming left V 4 bases short and J 0 bases short, with 9 bases between. Germline lookup yields CDR1 LGHDT and CDR2 YNNKEL (reference sequence). The CDR3 sequence is 15 residues long. CDR3 nucleotides: TGTGCCAGCAGCCCCTGGGAGTCGAACACCGGGGAGCTGTTTTTT. This gives the protein CASSPWESNTGELFF.

V is TRBV6-5 and J is TRBJ2-7, with 9 positions matching TRBD2. The CDR3 is 15 residues long. CDR1 MNHEY and CDR2 SVGAGI come from the germline V gene. The junction had 6 bases not matched to a gene; V was cut back by 3 bases and J by 3 bases. The CDR3 DNA follows: TGTGCCAGCAGTTATGCTAGCGGGATTATCTACGAGCAGTACTTC. This sequence encodes CASSYASGIIYEQYF.

This chain links TRBV4-2 with TRBJ2-1, with 11 bases that match TRBD2. Germline V gene lookup returns CDR1 LGHNA and CDR2 YNFKEQ. The CDR3 totals 18 residues. Trimming at V came to 1 base and at J to 2 bases, leaving 7 bases not matched to a gene. The CDR3 reads CASSQALAGGLAYNEQFF. The CDR3 nucleotides are TGTGCCAGCAGCCAAGCTCTAGCGGGGGGCCTTGCCTACAATGAGCAGTTCTTC.

V usage is TRBV6-7 and J usage is TRBJ2-1; 7 nucleotides align to TRBD1. TRBV6-7 is marked as an open reading frame, function uncertain. V lost 7 bases and J lost 15; bases outside the gene matches: 6. The CDR3 has 10 amino acids. In nucleotides, the CDR3 is TGTGCCAGCATAGGGGGCCCCCGGTTCTTC. Its protein product is CASIGGPRFF.

CDR3 loop: CASRRAGINYGYTF. The DNA for the CDR3 is TGTGCCAGCAGGCGGGCAGGAATTAACTATGGCTACACCTTC. V gene TRBV9 combines with J gene TRBJ1-2; D gene uncertain. Trimming stripped 5 bases from V and 1 base from J, with 12 bases between. Per germline, CDR1 SGDLS and CDR2 YYNGEE. The CDR3 loop spans 14 amino acids.

This clone was seen once. V usage is TRBV19 and J usage is TRBJ2-1; unclear D gene. CDR3 length: 16 residues. Germline CDR1 reads LNHDA; CDR2 reads SQIVND (reference sequence). Trimming pared 4 bases from V and 4 bases from J, leaving 17 bases between. Here the CDR3 reads CASSTGPDKLYNEQFF. The CDR3 DNA is TGTGCCAGTAGTACAGGTCCCGATAAATTATACAATGAGCAGTTCTTC.

V gene TRBV27 combines with J gene TRBJ1-2; 8 positions match TRBD1. The CDR3 extends over 16 amino acids. CDR1 and CDR2 (germline): MNHEY, SMNVEV (reference sequence). The J segment lost 7 bases and the V segment lost 2 bases, leaving 12 bases of the junction unmatched. In DNA form, the CDR3 reads TGTGCCAGCAGTTTAATTATGGAACAGGGGGTTCGTGGCTACACCTTC. This gives the protein CASSLIMEQGVRGYTF.

V gene TRBV5-1 combines with J gene TRBJ2-1; 9 bases match TRBD1. The germline gives CDR1 SGHRS, CDR2 YFSETQ. V was pared by 1 base and J by 4 bases, with 3 bases of the junction left unmatched. The CDR3 is 15 residues long. The CDR3 DNA follows: TGCGCCAGCAGCTTGAGAGGACAGGGGTACAATGAGCAGTTCTTC. The encoded protein is CASSLRGQGYNEQFF. Using reference TRBV5-1 and TRBJ2-1 for the parts outside the CDR3, the full variable domain is KAGVTQTPRYLIKTRGQQVTLSCSPISGHRSVSWYQQTPGQGLQFLFEYFSETQRNKGNFPGRFSGRQFSNSRSEMNVSTLELGDSALYLCASSLRGQGYNEQFFGPGTRLTVL.

Concerning this clone itself: Sequence at one end of the junction differs from germline and may be a read error. The chain carries TRBV13 and TRBJ2-3; 9 bases align to TRBD2. The CDR3 has 17 residues. Germline loops: CDR1 PRHDT, CDR2 FYEKMQ (reference sequence). Written as DNA, the CDR3 is TGTGCCAGCAGCATCCCTTTGACTCGCGGGGGGGCCGGGGTTATCGATTTT. It codes for CASSIPLTRGGAGVIDF. Looking up the rest from reference TRBV13 and TRBJ2-3 gives the full variable domain: AAGVIQSPRHLIKEKRETATLKCYPIPRHDTVYWYQQGPGQDPQFLISFYEKMQSDKGSIPDRFSAQQFSDYHSELNMSSLELGDSALYFCASSIPLTRGGAGVIDFGPGTRLTVL.

This clone was observed a handful of times. V usage is TRBV4-2 and J usage is TRBJ1-6; D not certain. Germline CDR1 and CDR2: LGHNA and YNFKEQ. The CDR3 extends over 16 amino acids. V was trimmed by 0 bases and J by 9 bases, leaving 15 bases between them. The CDR3 spells CASSQDLERKGSPLHF. The DNA for the CDR3 is TGTGCCAGCAGCCAAGATTTAGAGAGGAAAGGTTCACCCCTCCACTTT.

The gene calls are TRBV5-1 and TRBJ1-1; 8 bases align to TRBD1. The J segment lost 4 bases and the V segment lost 0 bases, leaving 8 bases of the junction unmatched. This CDR3 spans 16 amino acids. The germline CDR1 and CDR2 sequences are SGHRS and YFSETQ. DNA of the CDR3: TGCGCCAGCAGCTTGGGACAGGGGTTGGGTGGCACTGAAGCTTTCTTT. Translation: CASSLGQGLGGTEAFF.

The rearrangement uses TRBV2 and TRBJ2-5, with 8 bases that match TRBD2. Looked up from germline, CDR1 is SNHLY and CDR2 is FYNNEI. The V gene end was trimmed by 2 bases and the J gene end by 3 bases; junction bases not matched to a gene: 5. The CDR3 has 15 amino acids. The CDR3 spells CASSEQGLEKETQYF. CDR3 nucleotides: TGTGCCAGCAGTGAACAGGGACTAGAGAAAGAGACCCAGTACTTC.

The chain couples TRBV29-1 to TRBJ2-2, with 7 bases fitting TRBD1. Trimming took 2 bases from V and 4 from J; bases not matched to a gene: 4. From germline, CDR1 is SQVTM and CDR2 ANQGSEA. CDR3 length: 14 amino acids. The CDR3 loop reads CSVERGPTTGELFF. The CDR3 region has the DNA TGCAGCGTTGAAAGGGGGCCCACCACCGGGGAGCTGTTTTTT.

The table lists this clone with a few counts. The V gene is TRBV11-2, the J gene TRBJ1-1, with D unclear. The CDR3 is 15 amino acids. Germline CDR1 is SGHAT and CDR2 is FQNNGV. Trimming took 4 bases from V and 1 from J, leaving 13 bases between them. CDR3 nucleotide sequence: TGTGCCAGCAGCTCCCTGACACGAAGGAACACTGAAGCTTTCTTT. Residues: CASSSLTRRNTEAFF.

The chain is built from TRBV7-9 and TRBJ1-4, with 9 positions matching TRBD1. The CDR3 contains 17 residues. Germline-derived CDR1 and CDR2 are SEHNR and FQNEAQ (reference sequence). After removal of 3 bases from V and 2 bases from J, the junction contained 7 bases not matched to a gene. Written as DNA, the CDR3 is TGTGCCAGCAGCTTCCCTTACAGGGGGCCTACTAATGAAAAACTGTTTTTT. Its protein is CASSFPYRGPTNEKLFF.

This clone showed up just a few times. The gene calls are TRBV7-9 and TRBJ1-3; D unresolved. Trimming stripped 5 bases from V and 2 bases from J, with 7 bases between. This CDR3 has 13 amino acids. Germline CDR1 reads SEHNR; CDR2 reads FQNEAQ (reference sequence). CDR3 in DNA: TGTGCCAGCAGCCCTGTCGCTGGAAACACCATATATTTT. Its protein is CASSPVAGNTIYF.

The genes are TRBV10-3 and TRBJ1-2; TRBD1 is a possible D gene (5 bases). The V end was cut by 0 bases, the J end by 1 base, with 12 bases between. The CDR3 length is 16 residues. Germline V gene sequence: CDR1 ENHRY, CDR2 SYGVKD. CDR3: CAISESMGLFNYGYTF. The DNA of the CDR3 is TGTGCCATCAGTGAGTCCATGGGACTGTTTAACTATGGCTACACCTTC.